These 18 T cell receptor beta chains share one sample of origin, sequenced in a study of T cell clonality in common variable immunodeficiency. The data were produced by immunoSEQ multiplex PCR, yet TCRdb's version contains in-frame clones alone and is incomplete. In total the sample includes roughly 40,000 clones, none of them seen once. Material: peripheral blood mononuclear cells. All receptors derive from a person aged 18-69 years in good health.

Remarks on this clone: Sequencing ends 3 residues short of the CDR3 end; the germline J gene provides the rest. The chain combines TRBV5-1 with TRBJ1-1; D gene unclear. Germline CDR1 and CDR2: SGHRS and YFSETQ. The CDR3 is 13 amino acids. V lost 4 bases, J lost 2 bases, and 9 bases lay in between. The DNA read from the CDR3 is TGCGCCAGCAGCGACACACCTAACACTGAA. This translates into CASSDTPNTE. In full, the CDR3 reads CASSDTPNTEAFF.

This clone was observed at least ten times. The read terminates 3 residues before the CDR3 end, so the remaining end is supplied by the germline J gene. V is TRBV15 and J is TRBJ2-2, with a possible D match to TRBD1 (6 bases). Trimming took 4 bases from V and 6 from J, leaving 12 bases between them. Per the germline V gene, CDR1 is LNHNV and CDR2 is YYDKDF (reference sequence). This CDR3 region has 14 residues. The CDR3 here is CATSTAAGAGELFF. The DNA read from the CDR3 is TGTGCCACCAGCACCGCGGCAGGGGCCGGGGAG.

This clone occurred many times. The CDR3 goes on 3 residues after the read ends, and that part is filled in from the germline J gene. The chain combines TRBV18 with TRBJ2-7; 13 nucleotides align to TRBD2. The V gene's germline CDR1 is KGHSH and CDR2 LQKENI. V shed 5 bases and J 2 bases; nucleotides not matched to a gene: 3. This CDR3 has 15 amino acids. Incomplete CDR3 DNA: TGTGCCAGCTCAGATGGACTAGCGGGAGCCTACGAG. Residues: CASSDGLAGAYE. Given in full, the CDR3 is CASSDGLAGAYEQYF. The complete variable domain, with remaining parts taken from reference TRBV18 and TRBJ2-7, reads NAGVMQNPRHLVRRRGQEARLRCSPMKGHSHVYWYRQLPEEGLKFMVYLQKENIIDESGMPKERFSAEFPKEGPSILRIQQVVRGDSAAYFCASSDGLAGAYEQYFGPGTRLTVT.

This clone was detected ten times or more. The read stops 3 residues short of the end of the CDR3; the missing end is completed from the germline J gene. This chain connects TRBV20-1 to TRBJ2-7; 7 bases fit TRBD2. Germline trimming cut 1 base from V and 1 base from J; bases unmatched to any gene: 10. Germline V lookup: CDR1 DFQATT, CDR2 SNEGSKA (reference sequence). CDR3 length equals 16 residues. CDR3 bases read: TGCAGTGCTAGAGGCGTCCAGGCGGGAGTTTCCTACGAG. Protein sequence: CSARGVQAGVSYE. The CDR3 in full is CSARGVQAGVSYEQYF.

This clone was seen repeatedly, ten times or more. The CDR3 extends 3 residues past the end of the read, so its final part is completed from the germline J gene. The gene calls are TRBV28 and TRBJ1-5, with D tentatively TRBD1 (5 bases). The germline gives CDR1 MDHEN, CDR2 SYDVKM. Trimming removed 7 bases at V and 7 bases at J, with 17 bases between. The CDR3 covers 14 residues. This chain's CDR3 is CASIKREGLQPQHF. CDR3 DNA (partial): TGTGCCAGCATCAAAAGGGAGGGGCTCCAGCCC.

This clone was detected many times. The missing CDR3 end, 3 residues past where the read stops, is filled in from the germline J gene. This chain links TRBV15 with TRBJ2-7; D is unresolved. CDR1 is LNHNV and CDR2 is YYDKDF in the germline V gene (reference sequence). The CDR3 loop spans 14 amino acids. V was trimmed by 0 bases and J by 6 bases, leaving 12 bases between them. The DNA read from the CDR3 is TGTGCCACCAGCAGAGATTTTAAAAGTAGCGAG. Translating it yields CATSRDFKSSE. The entire CDR3 sequence reads CATSRDFKSSEQYF.

This clone has at least ten counts. A read error may account for a junction end that differs from germline. The read ends 3 residues early relative to the CDR3; the germline J gene fills the gap. The chain joins TRBV4-2 to TRBJ1-5; D is undetermined. The CDR3 runs to 13 residues. The germline CDR1 and CDR2 sequences are LGHNA and YNFKEQ. The DNA read from the CDR3 is TGCGCCAGCAGCCAAGGAAGGGATCAGCCC. Protein product: CASSQGRDQP. The whole CDR3 region reads CASSQGRDQPQHF.

A note on this clone: Read sequence stops 3 residues before the CDR3 end, and the germline J gene provides the missing end. The rearrangement joins TRBV11-2 to TRBJ1-6, with D hard to call. The CDR3 length is 14 residues. Germline V gene lookup returns CDR1 SGHAT and CDR2 FQNNGV. V gave up 3 bases and J gave up 5 bases, with 8 bases separating them. CDR3 sequence reads: CASSFNHNNSPLHF. The sequenced part of the CDR3 DNA is TGTGCCAGCAGCTTTAACCACAATAATTCACCC.

Many counts were recorded for this clone. The read terminates 3 residues before the CDR3 end, so the remaining end is supplied by the germline J gene. The rearrangement links TRBV28 to TRBJ1-5; 8 bases match TRBD1. Germline CDR1 reads MDHEN; CDR2 reads SYDVKM. The trim removed 6 bases at V and 6 bases at J, leaving 10 bases unmatched. The CDR3 is 15 residues long. The chain's CDR3 is CASRPQGAGGQPQHF. The sequenced CDR3 bases are TGTGCCAGCAGACCCCAGGGGGCCGGGGGTCAGCCC.

Many counts were recorded for this clone. The read stops 3 residues short of the end of the CDR3; the missing end is completed from the germline J gene. This chain uses TRBV5-1 with TRBJ1-2; 8 nucleotides agree with TRBD1. Germline CDR1 SGHRS, CDR2 YFSETQ. This CDR3 contains 14 residues. V was clipped by 4 bases and J by 1 base; unmatched bases: 3. The DNA read from the CDR3 is TGCGCCAGCAGCAGTACAGGGGGTAACTATGGC. Amino acids: CASSSTGGNYG. Given in full, the CDR3 is CASSSTGGNYGYTF. The full variable domain, completed using reference TRBV5-1 and TRBJ1-2, is KAGVTQTPRYLIKTRGQQVTLSCSPISGHRSVSWYQQTPGQGLQFLFEYFSETQRNKGNFPGRFSGRQFSNSRSEMNVSTLELGDSALYLCASSSTGGNYGYTFGSGTRLTVV.

Ten or more counts support this clone. The CDR3 DNA, read in part, is TGCAGTGCCAAGACTAGCTCTGAGACC. Amino acids: CSAKTSSET. In full, the CDR3 is CSAKTSSETQYF. The chain combines TRBV20-1 with TRBJ2-5; 7 positions match TRBD2. The read gets to within 3 residues of the CDR3 end, and the germline J gene fills in the rest. V shed 6 bases and J 5 bases; nucleotides not matched to a gene: 6. Germline V gene sequence: CDR1 DFQATT, CDR2 SNEGSKA (reference sequence). The CDR3 runs to 12 residues.

This clone was counted a few times. The sequence runs out 3 residues before the end of the CDR3; the remainder is reconstructed from the germline J gene. V and J are TRBV7-6 and TRBJ2-5, with no clear D. This CDR3 has 13 amino acids. Germline V gives CDR1 SGHVS, CDR2 FNYEAQ. The CDR3 sequence: CASSLGSTDTQYF. CDR3 DNA (partial): TGTGCCAGCAGCTTAGGGTCCACAGATACC.

This clone was recorded at least ten times. The read comes to an end 3 residues before the CDR3 does, leaving the germline J gene to fill in the end. V usage is TRBV20-1 and J usage is TRBJ2-7, with TRBD2 as a possible D gene (7 bases). Germline CDR1 DFQATT, CDR2 SNEGSKA (reference sequence). V was shortened by 5 bases and J by 2 bases, with 13 bases between the two germline ends. The CDR3 sequence is 13 residues long. The CDR3 sequence: CSAGGGGAYEQYF. The CDR3 DNA, read in part, is TGCAGTGCTGGGGGAGGGGGAGCCTACGAG.

This clone was picked up many times. Coverage ceases 3 residues before the CDR3 finishes, and the germline J gene fills in the end. The chain recombines TRBV2 with TRBJ2-5; TRBD1 aligns across 8 bases. V shed 1 base and J 5 bases; nucleotides not matched to a gene: 6. The CDR3 has 15 residues. Per germline, CDR1 SNHLY and CDR2 FYNNEI. The CDR3 sequence is CASSEVGPGGETQYF. The CDR3 DNA, read in part, is TGTGCCAGCAGTGAAGTCGGCCCAGGGGGCGAGACC. Together with reference TRBV2 and TRBJ2-5, the CDR3 gives the full variable domain: EPEVTQTPSHQVTQMGQEVILRCVPISNHLYFYWYRQILGQKVEFLVSFYNNEISEKSEIFDDQFSVERPDGSNFTLKIRSTKLEDSAMYFCASSEVGPGGETQYFGPGTRLLVL.

On this clone itself: The read falls 3 residues short of the CDR3 end, and the missing part is taken from the germline J gene. This rearrangement joins TRBV19 to TRBJ1-4; D not certain. Germline V lookup: CDR1 LNHDA, CDR2 SQIVND (reference sequence). The CDR3 runs to 10 residues. The CDR3 loop is CATQAEKLFF. CDR3 DNA (partial): TGTGCAACGCAGGCCGAAAAA.

This clone has a count of ten or more. Read data end 3 residues before the CDR3 end; the end is taken from the germline J gene. V usage is TRBV20-1 and J usage is TRBJ2-6, with 12 bases fitting TRBD1. V was clipped by 3 bases and J by 2 bases; unmatched bases: 5. Germline lookup yields CDR1 DFQATT and CDR2 SNEGSKA (reference sequence). The CDR3 has 17 amino acids. The CDR3: CSARQGTGGAGANVLTF. The part of the CDR3 DNA that was read is TGCAGTGCTAGGCAGGGGACAGGGGGCGCTGGGGCCAACGTC.

This clone showed up many times. The sequence runs out 3 residues before the end of the CDR3; the remainder is reconstructed from the germline J gene. The chain recombines TRBV29-1 with TRBJ2-1; 12 bases fit TRBD2. Losses at the gene ends were 5 bases for V and 4 bases for J; bases not matched to a gene: 0. The germline gives CDR1 SQVTM, CDR2 ANQGSEA. CDR3 length: 13 residues. The CDR3 bases that were read are TGCAGCGTTCTAGCGGGAGGGTACAATGAG. It yields the protein CSVLAGGYNE. The whole CDR3 region reads CSVLAGGYNEQFF.

This clone came up many times. Read sequence stops 3 residues before the CDR3 end, and the germline J gene provides the missing end. J is TRBJ2-7 and V is TRBV11-2; unclear D gene. CDR1 SGHAT and CDR2 FQNNGV come from the germline V gene. This CDR3 region has 14 residues. The germline V and J ends were trimmed by 4 bases and 1 base, with 11 bases remaining between them. Partial CDR3 DNA: TGTGCCAGCAGCTCCCGAGGCACATCCTACGAG. Translating it yields CASSSRGTSYE. The full CDR3 protein reads CASSSRGTSYEQYF.